This T cell receptor beta chain was obtained from a study of blood T cell repertoires in COVID-19. About the research overall: COVID-19 samples from acute and convalescent phases originated in the United States, Italy and Spain.

Patients of the Seattle cohort, enrolled during active infection, were followed longitudinally. Assay: immunoSEQ multiplex PCR; the TCRdb copy retains only in-frame clones and omits some. The sample yields a few hundred thousand clones, roughly 80% seen once. CDR1 is MNHEY and CDR2 is SVGAGI in the germline V gene. The CDR3 consists of 13 residues. V lost 5 bases, J lost 6 bases, and 13 bases lay in between. Material: peripheral blood. The receptor's source is a woman over 75 with COVID-19, enrolled during active disease. The chain combines TRBV6-5 with TRBJ1-1; D is unresolved. The CDR3 DNA follows: TGTGCCAGCAGTCGGTTGAGTTTGTCTGAAGCTTTCTTT. Amino acids: CASSRLSLSEAFF.